This T cell receptor (beta chain) appears in the sequencing data of a study of regulatory T cells in long-lasting Graves disease. Study overall: Less than 3 months of antithyroid drugs had been taken by newly diagnosed Graves' patients.

With iRepertoire HTBI primers and Arm-PCR of CDR3 regions, TCR beta libraries were built. TCRdb called the multiplex PCR reads again in MiXCR, with one record for every CDR3 protein. The sample consists of 250,000 or so distinct CDR3 sequences, 18% of them appearing once. Study-level points and caveats: Persistent Graves' patients had lower TCR diversity than newly diagnosed ones.

Trimming removed 4 bases from V and 6 bases from J; junction bases left unmatched: 9. Germline CDR1 is KGHDR and CDR2 is SFDVKD. The length of the CDR3 is 18 residues. This clonotype appeared many times. Its antigen is unidentified. Time point reported: newly diagnosed GD, antithyroid drugs for less than 3 months. PBMC-extracted RNA yielded the TCR library. Patients hailed from an endocrinology department in Xi'an, China. These records were also assigned to another study, of T cells in Graves' hyperthyroidism and ophthalmopathy. That report notes: Most expanded thyroid clonotypes above 0.001 recurred in blood.

The source of this sequence is a woman between 25 and 40 years old with Graves disease. The sequencing used peripheral blood mononuclear cells (PBMCs), collected at new diagnosis, from a patient treated with antithyroid drugs. The J gene is TRBJ2-1, the V gene TRBV24-1; TRBD2 matches 15 bases. For the CDR3, the DNA is TGTGCCACCAGTGACCCCCGGACTAGCGGGGGGGAGGGCAATGAGCAGTTCTTC. As protein: CATSDPRTSGGEGNEQFF.